This T cell receptor (beta chain) derives from a study of T cells in Graves' hyperthyroidism and ophthalmopathy. Disease duration under 2 months; hyperthyroidism patients were aged 18 to 65. Patients having uncontrolled infection, another autoimmune disease, pregnancy or lactation were not included. Amplified TCR beta CDR3 regions came from RNA transcripts. HTBI primers were used for first-round RT-PCR of the TCR CDR3. In TCRdb, the multiplex PCR reads were re-called with MiXCR into one record per CDR3 protein. In the table there are fewer than 250,000 distinct CDR3 sequences, approximately 17% of which are singletons. The CDR3 runs to 15 residues. CDR1 and CDR2 (germline): LNHDA, SQIVND (reference sequence). The V gene end was trimmed by 9 bases and the J gene end by 4 bases; junction bases not matched to a gene: 8.

Sequencing was performed on blood. The chain couples TRBV19 to TRBJ2-2; TRBD2 aligns across 10 bases. The clonotype was recovered from a man over 45 with Graves' hyperthyroidism. The CDR3 protein is CASKVAGGGTGELFF. The CDR3 DNA is TGTGCCAGCAAGGTAGCGGGAGGTGGCACCGGGGAGCTGTTTTTT.